The 29 T cell receptor beta chains reported below all come from one sample, sequenced in a study of shared clonotypes between healthy human individuals. TCRdb's table, derived via immunoSEQ multiplex PCR, lists solely in-frame clones and lacks some. Here the sample spans 700,000 to 950,000 clones, approximately 96% being singletons. Naive CD8 cells comprised CD45RO-negative, CCR7-positively selected cells, excluding terminally differentiated effector memory CD45RA+ cells. Sequencing was carried out using naive CD8+ T cells sorted from blood. The receptors stem from a young man in good health.

This chain connects TRBV7-9 to TRBJ2-2; TRBD1 matches 10 bases. After removal of 4 bases from V and 3 bases from J, the junction contained 5 bases not matched to a gene. The CDR3 totals 16 residues. Germline V gene sequence: CDR1 SEHNR, CDR2 FQNEAQ (reference sequence). The CDR3 nucleotides read TGTGCCAGCAGCTCCCGGGACAGGGGCCACACCGGGGAGCTGTTTTTT. It is translated as CASSSRDRGHTGELFF.

The chain combines TRBV7-6 with TRBJ2-6, with D possibly matching TRBD1 (5 bases). CDR3 length: 15 amino acids. Germline CDR1 and CDR2: SGHVS and FNYEAQ. V was shortened by 5 bases and J by 0 bases, with 8 bases between the two germline ends. Written as DNA, the CDR3 is TGTGCCAGCAGCGACAGTAGCTCTGGGGCCAACGTCCTGACTTTC. Its translation is CASSDSSSGANVLTF.

The J gene is TRBJ1-5, the V gene TRBV27, with a weak D call TRBD1 (5 bases). The CDR3 sequence is 14 residues long. V lost 1 base and J lost 5, with 9 bases in between. Germline-derived CDR1 and CDR2 are MNHEY and SMNVEV (reference sequence). This chain's CDR3 is CASSLLGVHQPQHF. CDR3 nucleotide sequence: TGTGCCAGCAGTTTATTAGGGGTTCATCAGCCCCAGCATTTT.

This clone appeared once. The rearrangement links TRBV19 to TRBJ2-1; 11 bases fit TRBD2. Germline V gene sequence: CDR1 LNHDA, CDR2 SQIVND (reference sequence). The length of the CDR3 is 16 residues. The V segment lost 3 bases and the J segment 6 bases; nucleotides outside the gene matches: 7. CDR3 in DNA: TGTGCCAGTAGTATCCTTAGCGGGAGGGCCCTCAATGAGCAGTTCTTC. It encodes CASSILSGRALNEQFF.

The chain joins TRBV2 to TRBJ1-2; D is perhaps TRBD1 (6 bases). The CDR3 loop spans 16 amino acids. CDR1 and CDR2 (germline): SNHLY, FYNNEI. The V end was cut by 2 bases, the J end by 5 bases, with 18 bases between. The CDR3 DNA reads TGTGCCAGCAGTGAAACCCAGGGGTTCTCCTATTATGGCTACACCTTC. This encodes CASSETQGFSYYGYTF.

This rearrangement joins TRBV27 to TRBJ2-3; 9 bases are a match to TRBD2. Germline values: CDR1 MNHEY, CDR2 SMNVEV (reference sequence). The ends lost 6 bases at V and 1 base at J; junction bases unmatched: 20. This CDR3 is built from 20 residues. The CDR3 loop is CASRGFSPASGEAGTDTQYF. CDR3 coding DNA: TGTGCCAGCAGGGGCTTCAGTCCGGCTAGCGGGGAGGCGGGCACAGATACGCAGTATTTT.

V usage is TRBV30 and J usage is TRBJ2-1; 7 bases map to TRBD2. V dropped 4 bases and J dropped 3; count of bases not matched to a gene: 3. The V gene's germline CDR1 is GTSNPN and CDR2 SVGIG (reference sequence). CDR3 length: 13 amino acids. The CDR3 DNA reads TGTGCCTGGAACGCGGGGGACTACAATGAGCAGTTCTTC. This codes for CAWNAGDYNEQFF.

The chain employs TRBV7-6 and TRBJ1-2; tentative D call: TRBD1 (5 bases). Germline V gene sequence: CDR1 SGHVS, CDR2 FNYEAQ. This CDR3 comprises 14 residues. V lost 4 bases and J 3 bases, leaving 12 bases between the germline ends. CDR3 nucleotide sequence: TGTGCCAGCAGCTCACACGACAGAGACTATGGCTACACCTTC. This translates into CASSSHDRDYGYTF.

The rearrangement uses TRBV7-9 and TRBJ2-7, with 8 bases fitting TRBD2. This CDR3 has 15 amino acids. J gave up 3 bases and V 5 bases, and 9 bases lay outside the gene matches. In germline, CDR1 is SEHNR, CDR2 FQNEAQ (reference sequence). CDR3 nucleotides: TGTGCCAGCAGCCCGCAGCGGGAGCAATACTACGAGCAGTACTTC. Translated: CASSPQREQYYEQYF. The full variable domain, rest sourced from reference TRBV7-9 and TRBJ2-7, is DTGVSQNPRHKITKRGQNVTFRCDPISEHNRLYWYRQTLGQGPEFLTYFQNEAQLEKSRLLSDRFSAERPKGSFSTLEIQRTEQGDSAMYLCASSPQREQYYEQYFGPGTRLTVT.

As concerns this clone: At the DNA level, this CDR3 is encoded by other sequences in the same sample as well. The CDR3 reads CASSEALGSYEQYF. The DNA for the CDR3 is TGTGCCAGCAGTGAAGCGCTGGGTAGCTACGAGCAGTACTTC. The chain links TRBV2 to TRBJ2-7; D remains unclear. Between the trimmed V and J ends, which lost 0 bases and 3 bases, there was a span of 9 bases. Germline V gene lookup returns CDR1 SNHLY and CDR2 FYNNEI. The CDR3 sequence is 14 residues long.

J is TRBJ2-4 and V is TRBV5-1, with 8 bases fitting TRBD1. This CDR3 region has 16 residues. V dropped 1 base and J dropped 6; count of bases not matched to a gene: 9. Germline CDR1 is SGHRS and CDR2 is YFSETQ. Here the CDR3 DNA reads TGCGCCAGCAGCTTGTGGAGGACAGGGTCTGGAAACATTCAGTACTTC. Translating gives CASSLWRTGSGNIQYF.

The chain combines TRBV4-1 with TRBJ2-3; 8 bases match TRBD2. This CDR3 has 16 amino acids. The germline CDR1 and CDR2 sequences are MGHRA and YSYEKL. V was pared by 0 bases and J by 7 bases, with 9 bases of the junction left unmatched. CDR3 residues: CASSQEFGASGHTQYF. The CDR3 region has the DNA TGCGCCAGCAGCCAAGAATTTGGGGCTAGCGGGCATACGCAGTATTTT.

This clone appeared a single time. The chain recombines TRBV6-1 with TRBJ2-3; no definite D call. V was pared by 2 bases and J by 0 bases, with 15 bases between. This CDR3 has 17 amino acids. Germline V gives CDR1 MNHNS, CDR2 SASEGT. Written as DNA, the CDR3 is TGTGCCAGCAGTGAACTAGTGCTAGTAGGCAGCACAGATACGCAGTATTTT. This sequence encodes CASSELVLVGSTDTQYF.

A word on this clone: Mismatch with germline at one junction end may stem from a read error. Other nucleotide sequences from this sample produce the same CDR3. This chain uses TRBV9 with TRBJ2-1; D gene ambiguous. The CDR3 has 12 residues. CDR1 is SGDLS, CDR2 YYNGEE, per germline. The CDR3 reads CASSPGDNEQFF. The CDR3 nucleotides read TGCGCCAGCAGCCCTGGGGACAATGAGCAGTTCTTC. Full variable domain (rest looked up from reference TRBV9 and TRBJ2-1): DSGVTQTPKHLITATGQRVTLRCSPRSGDLSVYWYQQSLDQGLQFLIQYYNGEERAKGNILERFSAQQFPDLHSELNLSSLELGDSALYFCASSPGDNEQFFGPGTRLTVL.

The V and J genes are TRBV7-8 and TRBJ1-5, with D unclear. The V gene lost 4 bases and the J gene lost 3 bases, with 10 bases spanning the gap. Looked up from germline, CDR1 is SGHVS and CDR2 is FQNEAQ. This CDR3 has 14 amino acids. CDR3 amino acids: CASSYGSLNQPQHF. The DNA of the CDR3 is TGTGCCAGCAGCTATGGCAGCCTCAATCAGCCCCAGCATTTT.

V and J are TRBV7-8 and TRBJ2-5, with D hard to call. This CDR3 comprises 15 residues. Trimming stripped 6 bases from V and 5 bases from J, with 19 bases between. Germline V lookup: CDR1 SGHVS, CDR2 FQNEAQ. For the CDR3, the DNA is TGTGCCAGCAGAGCCCGAACCGGACGCGGTGAGACCCAGTACTTC. Translating it yields CASRARTGRGETQYF. The full variable domain, rest sourced from reference TRBV7-8 and TRBJ2-5, is GAGVSQSPRYKVAKRGQDVALRCDPISGHVSLFWYQQALGQGPEFLTYFQNEAQLDKSGLPSDRFFAERPEGSVSTLKIQRTQQEDSAVYLCASRARTGRGETQYFGPGTRLLVL.

The sample holds a few counts of this clone. The chain combines TRBV16 with TRBJ2-1; D is ambiguous. V shed 2 bases and J shed 10 bases, with 9 bases lying between them. CDR1 is KGHSY, CDR2 FQNENV, per germline. This CDR3 contains 12 residues. The CDR3 DNA sequence: TGTGCCAGCAGCCAAAACCTCTGGGAGCAGTTCTTC. Its protein is CASSQNLWEQFF.

The chain is built from TRBV7-9 and TRBJ2-5, with D unresolved. Germline V gene sequence: CDR1 SEHNR, CDR2 FQNEAQ (reference sequence). Trimming removed 1 base at V and 2 bases at J, with 11 bases between. CDR3 length: 15 amino acids. The CDR3 sequence: CASSLEAAYQETQYF. CDR3 sequence (DNA): TGTGCCAGCAGCTTAGAAGCAGCCTATCAAGAGACCCAGTACTTC.

About this clone itself: The junction shows a germline mismatch at one end, possibly a read error. This chain links TRBV13 with TRBJ2-5, with TRBD2 matching over 13 bases. Germline lookup yields CDR1 PRHDT and CDR2 FYEKMQ (reference sequence). The CDR3 length is 14 residues. The CDR3 DNA reads as TGTGCCAGCAGCGAAACTAGCGGGAGGGCCGCGCTGAACTTC. It translates to CASSETSGRAALNF.

V usage is TRBV29-1 and J usage is TRBJ2-7, with 7 bases fitting TRBD2. CDR1 and CDR2 from the germline V gene are SQVTM and ANQGSEA. V gave up 4 bases and J gave up 1 base; unmatched junction bases: 7. This CDR3 has 14 amino acids. CDR3: CSVAWPSGSYEQYF. The CDR3 DNA is TGCAGCGTTGCGTGGCCTAGCGGATCCTACGAGCAGTACTTC.

The J gene is TRBJ1-2, the V gene TRBV27; D remains unclear. Per the germline V gene, CDR1 is MNHEY and CDR2 is SMNVEV (reference sequence). Trimming shortened V by 3 bases and J by 12 bases, and 11 bases separated the two germline ends. CDR3 size: 11 residues. CDR3 DNA: TGTGCCAGCAGTTTCCAGGTTAGGCACACCTTC. Amino acid sequence: CASSFQVRHTF.

The chain recombines TRBV28 with TRBJ1-3; no clear D. V gave up 3 bases and J gave up 0 bases, with 6 bases separating them. Germline CDR1 is MDHEN and CDR2 is SYDVKM. CDR3 length equals 14 residues. The CDR3 here is CASSFFPSGNTIYF. In DNA form, the CDR3 reads TGTGCCAGCAGTTTTTTTCCCTCTGGAAACACCATATATTTT.

The chain joins TRBV7-2 to TRBJ2-2; 7 bases are a match to TRBD2. Germline V CDR1 and CDR2: SGHTA, FQGNSA. Unmatched junction bases numbered 15, after V lost 6 bases and J lost 8 bases. The CDR3 covers 16 residues. The CDR3 region has the DNA TGTGCCAGCAGTCGGATAGCGGGTGCGGCAGGGGGGGAGCTGTTTTTT. As protein: CASSRIAGAAGGELFF.

J is TRBJ2-5 and V is TRBV5-4; 9 bases are a match to TRBD2. The ends lost 7 bases at V and 6 bases at J; junction bases unmatched: 7. The germline V gene has CDR1 SGHNT and CDR2 YYREEE (reference sequence). This CDR3 comprises 13 residues. CDR3 sequence (DNA): TGTGCCAGCCGAGCTAGCGGGACGAAGACCCAGTACTTC. Encoded protein: CASRASGTKTQYF.

V and J are TRBV5-1 and TRBJ2-2, with a possible D match to TRBD2 (6 bases). Deletions cut 0 bases from V and 3 bases from J, with 12 bases between. The CDR3 totals 16 residues. Germline values: CDR1 SGHRS, CDR2 YFSETQ. CDR3 DNA sequence: TGCGCCAGCAGCTTGGCCGGGAGTGGGGACACCGGGGAGCTGTTTTTT. Its translation is CASSLAGSGDTGELFF.

J is TRBJ2-7 and V is TRBV28, with D hard to call. Trimming shortened V by 3 bases and J by 2 bases, and 8 bases separated the two germline ends. Germline CDR1 reads MDHEN; CDR2 reads SYDVKM. The CDR3 contains 13 residues. The CDR3 DNA sequence: TGTGCCAGCAGTTTTCTAAGCCCCTACGAGCAGTACTTC. Translating gives CASSFLSPYEQYF. Supplemented by reference TRBV28 and TRBJ2-7, the full variable domain reads DVKVTQSSRYLVKRTGEKVFLECVQDMDHENMFWYRQDPGLGLRLIYFSYDVKMKEKGDIPEGYSVSREKKERFSLILESASTNQTSMYLCASSFLSPYEQYFGPGTRLTVT.

The CDR3 DNA reads TGTGCCAGCAGCACCCGGTCGGGAGATACGCAGTATTTT. It translates to CASSTRSGDTQYF. The rearrangement uses TRBV7-9 and TRBJ2-3, with unresolved D. Trimming pared 5 bases from V and 5 bases from J, leaving 11 bases between. CDR1 SEHNR and CDR2 FQNEAQ come from the germline V gene (reference sequence). CDR3 length: 13 residues.

V gene TRBV7-3 combines with J gene TRBJ2-1, with D perhaps matching TRBD2 (5 bases). V dropped 5 bases and J dropped 3 bases, with 8 bases sitting between them. This CDR3 has 13 residues. Germline V gene lookup returns CDR1 SGHTA and CDR2 FQGTGA. DNA for the CDR3: TGTGCCAGCAGCCACGGGATCTACAATGAGCAGTTCTTC. It codes for CASSHGIYNEQFF.

The J gene is TRBJ2-3, the V gene TRBV11-2, with TRBD2 identical over 12 bases. The CDR3 is made up of 18 amino acids. Germline V lookup: CDR1 SGHAT, CDR2 FQNNGV. The ends lost 1 base at V and 6 bases at J; junction bases unmatched: 11. The CDR3 sequence is CASSLAQASGRAEDTQYF. Here the CDR3 DNA reads TGTGCCAGCAGCTTAGCTCAGGCTAGCGGGAGGGCGGAGGATACGCAGTATTTT.